This T cell receptor (beta chain) was captured by sequencing in a study of somatic mutations in cytotoxic T cells in rheumatoid arthritis. Some clones are missing from TCRdb's copy, which holds only in-frame ones; the method was immunoSEQ multiplex PCR. The sample yields approximately 33,000 clones, approximately 80% seen once. The CDR3 runs 18 residues. This clonotype was sampled from a man aged 35 to 55 in good health. Specimen: CD8+ T cells sorted from blood. The chain uses TRBV12-2 and TRBJ2-7; TRBD2, as called in the table, went unchecked against the DNA. TRBV12-2 corresponds to a pseudogene. The CDR3 loop is CASRLGESSVWRAYEQYF. The CDR3 coding sequence is TGTGCAAGTCGCTTGGGTGAGTCATCGGTCTGGAGGGCCTACGAGCAGTACTTC.